Below, 9 T cell receptor beta chains from the same sample are listed, as sequenced in a study of blood T cell repertoires in COVID-19. The protocol was immunoSEQ multiplex PCR, while the TCRdb copy is restricted to in-frame clones and leaves out a portion. Among over 400,000 clones listed, 80% to 90% were seen once. The sequenced sample consisted of peripheral blood. The receptor source for this set is a woman aged 25 to 39 with active or convalescent COVID-19.

The gene calls are TRBV6-2 or TRBV6-3 and TRBJ2-5, with 11 bases lining up with TRBD2. This CDR3 is built from 15 residues. Germline V gene sequence: CDR1 MNHEY, CDR2 SVGEGT. After removal of 6 bases from V and 2 bases from J, the junction contained 5 bases not matched to a gene. The CDR3 region is CASSWLAGGQETQYF. The CDR3 nucleotides are TGTGCCAGCAGCTGGTTAGCGGGGGGGCAAGAGACCCAGTACTTC.

The CDR3, as DNA: TGTGCCAGCAGTGGAGGGGGGGCAACCTATAATTCACCCCTCCACTTT. Its protein product is CASSGGGATYNSPLHF. The rearrangement joins TRBV2 to TRBJ1-6; D possibly corresponds to TRBD1 (6 bases). Germline CDR1 and CDR2: SNHLY and FYNNEI. The CDR3 totals 16 residues. V lost 4 bases and J 2 bases, leaving 12 bases between the germline ends.

The chain uses TRBV14 and TRBJ2-7; D not resolved. Trimming stripped 3 bases from V and 6 bases from J, with 9 bases between. Germline V gene data show CDR1 as SGHDN and CDR2 as FVKESK. The CDR3 consists of 12 residues. As DNA, the CDR3 is TGTGCCAGCAGCCAGTATCTTATCGAGCAGTACTTC. This codes for CASSQYLIEQYF.

This chain joins TRBV7-6 and TRBJ2-3; 9 bases are shared with TRBD2. CDR3 length: 14 residues. Germline-derived CDR1 and CDR2 are SGHVS and FNYEAQ. V shed 1 base and J 6 bases; nucleotides not matched to a gene: 2. The CDR3 reads CASSLGGGADTQYF. CDR3 nucleotides: TGTGCCAGCAGCTTAGGCGGGGGGGCTGATACGCAGTATTTT.

This chain links TRBV29-1 with TRBJ2-1, with D unresolved. V lost 6 bases to trimming and J lost 5 bases, with 14 bases between them. The CDR3 totals 13 residues. Germline CDR1 reads SQVTM; CDR2 reads ANQGSEA. CDR3 loop: CSVATSNDNEQFF. CDR3 nucleotide sequence: TGCAGCGTCGCTACGAGTAACGACAATGAGCAGTTCTTC.

The V gene is TRBV11-2, the J gene TRBJ2-2; 7 bases are a match to TRBD2. Germline loops: CDR1 SGHAT, CDR2 FQNNGV. This CDR3 spans 14 amino acids. V was clipped by 8 bases and J by 5 bases; unmatched bases: 8. The CDR3 coding sequence is TGTGCCAGCTCTCGGGGGGTGGAGACCGGGGAGCTGTTTTTT. It encodes CASSRGVETGELFF.

The chain uses TRBV20-1 and TRBJ1-2; D perhaps matches TRBD1 (6 bases). Germline-derived CDR1 and CDR2 are DFQATT and SNEGSKA (reference sequence). The CDR3 sequence is 10 residues long. V lost 4 bases and J lost 8, with 8 bases in between. The CDR3 region has the DNA TGCAGTGCTAAAGGGGGAGGCTACACCTTC. Encoded protein: CSAKGGGYTF.

This chain links TRBV7-7 with TRBJ2-3; 11 nucleotides align to TRBD1. This CDR3 region has 15 residues. Germline CDR1 and CDR2: SSHAT and FNYEAQ (reference sequence). The V and J ends lost 5 bases and 4 bases, in that order; junction bases with no gene match: 5. The CDR3 loop reads CASSPGQGAADTQYF. CDR3 nucleotide sequence: TGTGCCAGCAGCCCAGGACAGGGGGCCGCAGATACGCAGTATTTT.

The chain couples TRBV11-2 to TRBJ1-4; D gene unclear. Trimming took 0 bases from V and 8 from J, leaving 7 bases between them. The CDR3 spans 13 residues. CDR1 SGHAT and CDR2 FQNNGV come from the germline V gene. The CDR3 nucleotides are TGTGCCAGCAGCTTAGAGGGAGGGGAAAAACTGTTTTTT. Protein: CASSLEGGEKLFF.